Listed below are T cell receptor beta chains from one sample, sequenced in a study of PD-1 blockade in mismatch repair-deficient tumors. The data were produced by immunoSEQ multiplex PCR, yet TCRdb's version contains in-frame clones alone and is incomplete. The data show over 75,000 clones, over 70% seen once. Sequences were derived from peripheral blood, sampled 12 weeks after starting pembrolizumab. These receptors all stem from an adult with mismatch repair-deficient cancer. The CDR3 runs from the conserved cysteine through the conserved F or W. D genes are given only for firm matches. Expanded clones are given a class, and other clones once, few, many or no size at all.

d_gene | j_gene | v_gene | abundance | CDR3nt | CDR3aa
. | TRBJ1-4 | TRBV5-6 | . | TGTGCCAGCAGCTCCAAGACAGGCGCAACTAATGAAAAACTGTTTTTT | CASSSKTGATNEKLFF
. | TRBJ1-1 | TRBV18 | once | TGTGCCAGCTCCCCACAGGGCCCGGGTACTGAAGCTTTCTTT | CASSPQGPGTEAFF
. | TRBJ2-5 | TRBV5-6 | . | TGTGCCAGCAGCTGGACCCCTGGAACCCAGTACTTC | CASSWTPGTQYF
. | TRBJ1-5 | TRBV28 | once | TGTGCCAGCAGTTTAGTGGGGGGGAGTCCGAGTAAAGCTGATCAGCCCCAGCATTTT | CASSLVGGSPSKADQPQHF
TRBD2 | TRBJ2-3 | TRBV9 | . | TGTGCCAGCAGCGTAGCTCCACAGAGCGGGAGATTGGAAGATACGCAGTATTTT | CASSVAPQSGRLEDTQYF
. | TRBJ1-5 | TRBV6-6 | few | TGTGCCAGCAGAAGACCCGAGGAGCATCAGCCCCAGCATTTT | CASRRPEEHQPQHF
. | TRBJ2-1 | TRBV27 | . | TGTGCCAGCAAGGCGTCCCGGTGGGTGGATGAGCAGTTCTTC | CASKASRWVDEQFF
TRBD2 | TRBJ2-7 | TRBV30 | once | TGTGCCTGGAGTCTTCCCCTAGACGGGAGGCGAACCTACGAGCAGTACTTC | CAWSLPLDGRRTYEQYF
. | TRBJ2-7 | TRBV5-4 | . | TGTGCCAGCAGCCGGAGGGGGCGGGGCCTCTACGAGCAGTACTTC | CASSRRGRGLYEQYF
TRBD2 | TRBJ2-1 | TRBV27 | . | TGTGCCAGCAGTTTCCCGGGCGGGGGGGCCTACAATGAGCAGTTCTTC | CASSFPGGGAYNEQFF
. | TRBJ1-2 | TRBV9 | . | TGTGCCAGCAGCGTGACGACGGCGCCTGAAATTGGCTACACCTTC | CASSVTTAPEIGYTF
. | TRBJ1-2 | TRBV5-1 | . | TGCGCCAGCAGCTTGGTCGCAGGGAACTATGGCTACACCTTC | CASSLVAGNYGYTF
. | TRBJ2-7 | TRBV19 | . | TGTGCCAGTAGCGGGCGGTACGAGCAGTACTTC | CASSGRYEQYF
TRBD2 | TRBJ2-2 | TRBV19 | . | TGTGCCACCCCGGGACTAGCGGGGTCCGGGGAGCTGTTTTTT | CATPGLAGSGELFF
. | TRBJ1-3 | TRBV30 | . | TGTGCCTGGAGTGTACTTACAGGGCTGTTTGGAAACACCATATATTTT | CAWSVLTGLFGNTIYF
. | TRBJ2-1 | TRBV6-1 | . | TGTGCCAGCAGTGAATATACTAGCCTCCTTTACAATGAGCAGTTCTTC | CASSEYTSLLYNEQFF
. | TRBJ1-5 | TRBV19 | . | TGTGCCAGTAGTCCAAGGGTTTCCAATCAGCCCCAGCATTTT | CASSPRVSNQPQHF
TRBD2 | TRBJ2-1 | TRBV2 | . | TGTGCCAGCACCGACCCCGGGACTACCTCCTACAATGAGCAGTTCTTC | CASTDPGTTSYNEQFF
. | TRBJ2-7 | TRBV6-6 | once | TGTGCCAGCGAAACTTCAGAGTACGAGCAGTACTTC | CASETSEYEQYF
TRBD2 | TRBJ2-1 | TRBV29-1 | . | TGCAGCGTTGAAGGGGGAAGGCTAGCGGGAGTAAATGAGCAGTTCTTC | CSVEGGRLAGVNEQFF
. | TRBJ2-7 | TRBV29-1 | . | TGCAGCGTTGATAATGCGGGTAGCGAGCAGTACTTC | CSVDNAGSEQYF
. | TRBJ1-2 | TRBV27 | . | TGTGCCAGCTCCACCGGGTCCATAGGAGGCTACACCTTC | CASSTGSIGGYTF
. | TRBJ1-2 | TRBV18 | . | TGTGCCAGCTCACCGAGTGGGCAACCTGAGAACTATGGCTACACCTTC | CASSPSGQPENYGYTF
. | TRBJ1-2 | TRBV10-3 | few | TGTGCCATCAGTGAGTTCGAGAGGGATGGCTACACCTTC | CAISEFERDGYTF
. | TRBJ2-7 | TRBV28 | . | TGTGCCAGCAGTCCATCGGGGCCGCACGAGCAGTACTTC | CASSPSGPHEQYF
TRBD1 | TRBJ1-2 | TRBV10-3 | . | TGTGCCGTAGGACAGGACACAACTGTCCATGGCTACACCTTC | CAVGQDTTVHGYTF
TRBD1 | TRBJ2-1 | TRBV6-1 | . | TGTGCCAGCAGTGAGACAGGGTGGGTTCCCAATGAGCAGTTCTTC | CASSETGWVPNEQFF
. | TRBJ1-3 | TRBV27 | . | TGTGCCAGCAGTTTAGAACGGACCTCTGGAAACACCATATATTTT | CASSLERTSGNTIYF
TRBD1 | TRBJ2-3 | TRBV6-1 | . | TGTGCCAGCAGTGCCCGGGACAGGGGAAATACGCAGTATTTT | CASSARDRGNTQYF
. | TRBJ2-3 | TRBV7-7 | . | TGTGCTAGCAGCTTCACCGGGACGAGCACAGATACGCAGTATTTT | CASSFTGTSTDTQYF
TRBD1 | TRBJ1-5 | TRBV6-6 | . | TGTGCCAGCAGCCCCGGACAGGGGCCTAATCAGCCCCAGCATTTT | CASSPGQGPNQPQHF
. | TRBJ2-2 | TRBV7-2 | . | TGTGCCAGCAGCTTAGCGTTAGCCGGGGAGCTGTTTTTT | CASSLALAGELFF
. | TRBJ2-1 | TRBV7-3 | . | TGTGCCAGCAGCCACATACAGGGTTCCTACAATGAGCAGTTCTTC | CASSHIQGSYNEQFF
. | TRBJ2-3 | TRBV5-4 | once | TGTGCCAGCAGCTTGAGGTTTGTAGATACGCAGTATTTT | CASSLRFVDTQYF
. | TRBJ1-1 | TRBV25-1 | . | TGTGCCAGCTCGTTACGGCCAGACACTGAAGCTTTCTTT | CASSLRPDTEAFF
TRBD2 | TRBJ2-5 | TRBV5-4 | . | TGTGCCAGCAGCTTGGCCGCTAGCGGGGAAGAGACCCAGTACTTC | CASSLAASGEETQYF
. | TRBJ2-3 | TRBV21-1 | . | TGTGCCAGCAGTCCGCTTTATGGGGAAAGGGGCACAGATACGCAGTATTTT | CASSPLYGERGTDTQYF
. | TRBJ2-5 | TRBV5-6 | once | TGTGCCAGCAGCTCGTACAGGCTAGAGACCCAGTACTTC | CASSSYRLETQYF
. | TRBJ1-5 | TRBV23-1 | few | TGCGCCAGCAACACAGGCGGTCAGCCCCAGCATTTT | CASNTGGQPQHF
. | TRBJ1-2 | TRBV10-3 | few | TGTGCCATCAATGGGGCCTGGGGCTACACCTTC | CAINGAWGYTF
TRBD2 | TRBJ2-7 | TRBV11-1 | few | TGTGCCAGCAGCTTAGAGCGGGAGGGCACCGAGCAGTACTTC | CASSLEREGTEQYF
. | TRBJ2-2 | TRBV5-8 | . | TGTGCCAGCAGCTTGGAACAGGTCCTCACCGGGGAGCTGTTTTTT | CASSLEQVLTGELFF
. | TRBJ1-1 | TRBV11-3 | . | TGTGCCAGCAGCCCTAACACTGAAGCTTTCTTT | CASSPNTEAFF
TRBD2 | TRBJ2-1 | TRBV19 | . | TGTGCCAGTAGTAGGGCTAGCGGGAGGGATTCCTACAATGAGCAGTTCTTC | CASSRASGRDSYNEQFF